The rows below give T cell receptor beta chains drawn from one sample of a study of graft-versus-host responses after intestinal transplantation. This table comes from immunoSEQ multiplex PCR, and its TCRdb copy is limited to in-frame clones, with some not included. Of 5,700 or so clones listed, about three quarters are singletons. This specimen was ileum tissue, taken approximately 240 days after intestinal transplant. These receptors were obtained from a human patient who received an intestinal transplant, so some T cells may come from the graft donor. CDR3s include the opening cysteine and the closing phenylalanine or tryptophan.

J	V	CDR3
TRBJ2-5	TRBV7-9	CASSSGGNSQETQYF
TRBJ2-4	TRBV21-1	CASSTLNGGQENIQYF
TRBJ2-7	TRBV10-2	CASSEWDITSYEQYF
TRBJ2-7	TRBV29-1	CSGETTNEQYF
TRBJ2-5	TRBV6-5	CASSFFQETQYF
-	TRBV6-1	CASSEKRGRGVLTYEQYF
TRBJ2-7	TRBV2	CASSASGRHEQYF
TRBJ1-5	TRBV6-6	CASSPTGQGRQPQHF
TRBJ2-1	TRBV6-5	CASSYSGGPNNEQFF
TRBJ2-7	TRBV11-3	CASSFGGGAYEQYF
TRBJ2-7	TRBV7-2	CASSLTSGGAYEQYF
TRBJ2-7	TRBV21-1	CASSKALRDRLVSYEQYF
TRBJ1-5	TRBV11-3	CASSLNGYNQPQHF
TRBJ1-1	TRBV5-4	CASSLVRGDKRPEAFF
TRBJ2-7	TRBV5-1	CASSLPGGSYEQYF
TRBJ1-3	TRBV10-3	CAIEDSRSGNTIYF
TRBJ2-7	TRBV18	CASSPSQGPYEQYF
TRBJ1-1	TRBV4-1	CASSQESFASAMNTEAFF
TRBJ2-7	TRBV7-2	CASSLGPGGFYEQYF
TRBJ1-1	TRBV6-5	CASSYTGGSGTEAFF
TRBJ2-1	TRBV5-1	CASSPRGQNYNEQFF
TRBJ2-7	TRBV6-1	CASSERLAYEQYF
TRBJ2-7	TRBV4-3	CASSPSGRANYEQYF
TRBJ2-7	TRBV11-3	CATTEFEGQGSHEQYF
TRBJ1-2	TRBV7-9	CASSLGVGDRGLGYTF
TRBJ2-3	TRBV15	CATSRGLAGSTDTQYF
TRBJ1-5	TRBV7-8	CASSLEESSNQPQHF
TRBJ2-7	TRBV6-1	CASSEADSGGYEQYF
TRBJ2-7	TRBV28	CASSFGIHYEQYF
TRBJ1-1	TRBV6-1	CASLPWGPDTEAFF
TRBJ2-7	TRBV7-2	CASSPRTGGGEQYF
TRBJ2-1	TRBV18	CASSPPGTSFGSEQFF
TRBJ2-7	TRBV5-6	CASSLISGGAMFEQYF
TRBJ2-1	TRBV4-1	CASSRTSGGALQFF
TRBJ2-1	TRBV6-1	CASSYGDEQFF
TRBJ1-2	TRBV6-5	CASSDRFGGYTF
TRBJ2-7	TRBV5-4	CASSLEVRLDEQYF
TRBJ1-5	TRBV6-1	CASSELGPSRSLLSNQPQHF
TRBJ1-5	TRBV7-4	CASSLEESSNQPQHF
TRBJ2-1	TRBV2	CASILRAQGSYNEQFF
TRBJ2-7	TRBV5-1	CASSVGLAGGLVSYEQYF
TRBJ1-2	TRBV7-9	CASSPSGQIHQGGYTF
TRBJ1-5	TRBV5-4	CASSLDAGGGSNQPQHF
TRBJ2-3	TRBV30	CAWSVGSYTDTQYF